Each of the 14 T cell receptor beta chains below was sequenced from the same sample in a study of shared clonotypes between healthy human individuals. TCRdb's table, derived via immunoSEQ multiplex PCR, lists solely in-frame clones and lacks some. The profile shows 2,500,000 or so clones, roughly nine tenths of them singletons. The sequencing input was naive CD4+ T cells sorted from blood. Regarding subset: CD45RA+ positively selected. The source is a man between 18 and 29 years old in good health.

The table lists this clone with a few counts. The chain couples TRBV5-1 to TRBJ1-6, with D perhaps matching TRBD1 (6 bases). The germline gives CDR1 SGHRS, CDR2 YFSETQ. With 3 bases removed from V and 8 bases from J, the gap between germline ends came to 12 bases. The CDR3 is 14 residues long. CDR3 region: CASSSQGSDSPLHF. The CDR3 DNA is TGCGCCAGCAGCTCACAGGGTTCGGATTCACCCCTCCACTTT.

This sequence joins TRBV30 and TRBJ1-1; no clear D gene. The V gene lost 4 bases and the J gene lost 8 bases, with 14 bases spanning the gap. The germline V gene encodes CDR1 GTSNPN and CDR2 SVGIG (reference sequence). This CDR3 region has 12 residues. CDR3 nucleotides: TGTGCCTGGAACGCGGGATTTGGAGAAGCTTTCTTT. This translates into CAWNAGFGEAFF.

This rearrangement joins TRBV9 to TRBJ1-5; the match to TRBD1 covers 7 bases. Trimming removed 2 bases from V and 5 bases from J; junction bases left unmatched: 7. The V gene's germline CDR1 is SGDLS and CDR2 YYNGEE. This CDR3 has 15 residues. The DNA for the CDR3 is TGTGCCAGCAGCGTTTTAGACAGGGAGGATCAGCCCCAGCATTTT. It encodes CASSVLDREDQPQHF.

The rearrangement uses TRBV19 and TRBJ1-5; the D is unclear. Germline lookup yields CDR1 LNHDA and CDR2 SQIVND (reference sequence). The CDR3 is 15 amino acids. With 5 bases removed from V and 4 bases from J, the gap between germline ends came to 15 bases. The CDR3 reads CASSPTPKENQPQHF. CDR3 sequence (DNA): TGTGCCAGTAGTCCGACACCAAAAGAGAATCAGCCCCAGCATTTT. Full variable domain (rest looked up from reference TRBV19 and TRBJ1-5): DGGITQSPKYLFRKEGQNVTLSCEQNLNHDAMYWYRQDPGQGLRLIYYSQIVNDFQKGDIAEGYSVSREKKESFPLTVTSAQKNPTAFYLCASSPTPKENQPQHFGDGTRLSIL.

This clone was detected only once. The gene calls are TRBV18 and TRBJ2-3; the match to TRBD2 covers 8 bases. The germline V gene has CDR1 KGHSH and CDR2 LQKENI. Unmatched junction bases numbered 5, after V lost 3 bases and J lost 0 bases. This CDR3 has 16 residues. The CDR3 loop reads CASSPFSGDSTDTQYF. CDR3 DNA sequence: TGTGCCAGCTCACCCTTTAGCGGGGATAGCACAGATACGCAGTATTTT.

The J gene is TRBJ2-6, the V gene TRBV18; D not certain. Germline loops: CDR1 KGHSH, CDR2 LQKENI. The CDR3 length is 16 residues. V dropped 0 bases and J dropped 5 bases, with 11 bases sitting between them. The CDR3: CASSPPPIEWANVLTF. The CDR3 DNA follows: TGTGCCAGCTCACCACCGCCCATAGAGTGGGCCAACGTCCTGACTTTC.

The rearrangement uses TRBV5-1 and TRBJ2-3; D may be TRBD1 (6 bases). Germline CDR1 SGHRS, CDR2 YFSETQ. This CDR3 is 14 amino acids long. The V end was cut by 4 bases, the J end by 4 bases, with 13 bases between. The CDR3 is CASSALQGPDTQYF. DNA of the CDR3: TGCGCCAGCAGCGCCTTACAGGGCCCAGATACGCAGTATTTT.

This chain uses TRBV7-2 with TRBJ2-6; the match to TRBD2 covers 8 bases. This CDR3 has 19 amino acids. V lost 1 base, J lost 4 bases, and 12 bases stayed unmatched. In germline, CDR1 is SGHTA, CDR2 FQGNSA. CDR3 residues: CASSLVGTSLWNGANVLTF. CDR3 nucleotide sequence: TGTGCCAGCAGCTTAGTAGGGACTAGTTTGTGGAACGGGGCCAACGTCCTGACTTTC. The full variable domain, its missing parts supplied by reference TRBV7-2 and TRBJ2-6, is GAGVSQSPSNKVTEKGKDVELRCDPISGHTALYWYRQSLGQGLEFLIYFQGNSAPDKSGLPSDRFSAERTGGSVSTLTIQRTQQEDSAVYLCASSLVGTSLWNGANVLTFGAGSRLTVL.

This chain links TRBV10-1 with TRBJ1-1; D is possibly TRBD1 (5 bases). CDR3 length equals 13 residues. Trimming took 4 bases from V and 2 from J, leaving 8 bases between them. Per germline, CDR1 WNHNN and CDR2 SYGVQD (reference sequence). The CDR3 reads CASSAGYNTEAFF. CDR3 sequence (DNA): TGCGCCAGCAGTGCAGGGTATAACACTGAAGCTTTCTTT.

The chain is built from TRBV30 and TRBJ2-5; TRBD1 is a possible D gene (7 bases). CDR3 length: 13 residues. V lost 8 bases and J 3 bases, leaving 16 bases between the germline ends. From germline, CDR1 is GTSNPN and CDR2 SVGIG (reference sequence). The CDR3 region is CAGGTVRKETQYF. In nucleotides, the CDR3 is TGTGCCGGGGGGACAGTGAGAAAAGAGACCCAGTACTTC.

In this sample, this clone turned up a few times. The chain is built from TRBV19 and TRBJ1-2; 12 bases fit TRBD1. The CDR3 is 15 residues long. The ends lost 7 bases at V and 4 bases at J; junction bases unmatched: 7. Germline lookup yields CDR1 LNHDA and CDR2 SQIVND (reference sequence). The CDR3 spells CASTPGTGGAYGYTF. The CDR3 region has the DNA TGTGCCAGTACCCCCGGGACAGGGGGCGCCTATGGCTACACCTTC.

This chain uses TRBV5-1 with TRBJ2-5; no clear D. This CDR3 has 16 residues. CDR1 SGHRS and CDR2 YFSETQ come from the germline V gene. Trimming shortened V by 1 base and J by 4 bases, and 17 bases separated the two germline ends. The CDR3 DNA sequence: TGCGCCAGCAGCTTGAGCCCCTTGAGCCTCACAGAGACCCAGTACTTC. Translated, it gives CASSLSPLSLTETQYF. Complete variable domain (other parts from reference TRBV5-1 and TRBJ2-5): KAGVTQTPRYLIKTRGQQVTLSCSPISGHRSVSWYQQTPGQGLQFLFEYFSETQRNKGNFPGRFSGRQFSNSRSEMNVSTLELGDSALYLCASSLSPLSLTETQYFGPGTRLLVL.

The chain has TRBV18 and TRBJ1-1, with 7 bases aligning to TRBD1. The CDR3 has 17 residues. Per germline, CDR1 KGHSH and CDR2 LQKENI. J was trimmed by 5 bases and V by 2 bases; bases with no gene match: 14. In DNA, the CDR3 is TGTGCCAGCTCACCATCAAGAAGAGGACAGGAGGGGACTGAAGCTTTCTTT. Translating it yields CASSPSRRGQEGTEAFF.

The table lists this clone with a count of one. J is TRBJ2-7 and V is TRBV5-5; 9 bases match TRBD1. Trimming cost V 5 bases and J 5 bases; bases outside gene matches: 11. The CDR3 spans 15 residues. Germline V gives CDR1 SGHKS, CDR2 YYEKEE (reference sequence). The CDR3 reads CASSYRRDRVHEQYF. Written as DNA, the CDR3 is TGTGCCAGCAGTTATCGCCGGGACAGGGTCCACGAGCAGTACTTC.